The next 18 T cell receptor beta chains were all read from a single sample in a study of cytomegalovirus exposure and HLA in healthy donors. The repertoire was sequenced with immunoSEQ multiplex PCR; TCRdb's copy has only in-frame clones and lacks some. The profile shows 100,000 to 150,000 clones, roughly nine tenths of them singletons. Sample: PBMCs. Source of these receptors: a woman aged 18-29 years in good health and CMV-seronegative.

The chain carries TRBV7-6 and TRBJ2-1; D call uncertain. The CDR3 loop spans 14 amino acids. V was shortened by 1 base and J by 5 bases, with 9 bases between the two germline ends. The V gene's germline CDR1 is SGHVS and CDR2 FNYEAQ. The CDR3 sequence: CASSLVSANNEQFF. CDR3 nucleotide sequence: TGTGCCAGCAGCTTAGTCAGCGCCAACAATGAGCAGTTCTTC.

The rearrangement joins TRBV9 to TRBJ2-3; 7 bases line up with TRBD2. CDR1 is SGDLS and CDR2 is YYNGEE in the germline V gene. The CDR3 consists of 16 residues. The V segment lost 3 bases and the J segment 7 bases; nucleotides outside the gene matches: 14. The CDR3 is CASSAGLGTMGNTQYF. CDR3 DNA: TGTGCCAGCAGCGCTGGGTTAGGGACTATGGGGAATACGCAGTATTTT. Complete variable domain (other parts from reference TRBV9 and TRBJ2-3): DSGVTQTPKHLITATGQRVTLRCSPRSGDLSVYWYQQSLDQGLQFLIQYYNGEERAKGNILERFSAQQFPDLHSELNLSSLELGDSALYFCASSAGLGTMGNTQYFGPGTRLTVL.

The chain combines TRBV5-4 with TRBJ2-1; 9 bases agree with TRBD2. V lost 5 bases to trimming and J lost 12 bases; unmatched junction nucleotides: 12. The germline V gene has CDR1 SGHNT and CDR2 YYREEE (reference sequence). The CDR3 contains 14 residues. CDR3 residues: CASSLIAGAGGQFF. The CDR3 DNA reads as TGTGCCAGCAGTTTAATAGCGGGAGCGGGAGGGCAGTTCTTC.

This clone was observed a few times. This rearrangement joins TRBV10-1 to TRBJ2-3, with 9 positions matching TRBD1. Germline-derived CDR1 and CDR2 are WNHNN and SYGVQD (reference sequence). CDR3 length: 14 amino acids. V was pared by 7 bases and J by 3 bases, with 5 bases of the junction left unmatched. CDR3 loop: CASTTGGATDTQYF. For the CDR3, the DNA is TGCGCCAGCACGACAGGGGGGGCAACAGATACGCAGTATTTT.

This chain uses TRBV4-1 with TRBJ1-4, with D maybe TRBD1 (5 bases). V gave up 1 base and J gave up 0 bases, with 12 bases separating them. Germline V gives CDR1 MGHRA, CDR2 YSYEKL. This CDR3 has 17 residues. This CDR3 is CASSQGLTGSTNEKLFF. The CDR3 DNA is TGCGCCAGCAGCCAAGGCCTAACAGGCTCAACTAATGAAAAACTGTTTTTT.

CDR3 protein: CASSFLGVNTQYF. Here the CDR3 DNA reads TGTGCCAGCAGTTTCCTAGGGGTTAATACGCAGTATTTT. The rearrangement joins TRBV27 to TRBJ2-3; possible D gene TRBD1, 5 bases. Trimming stripped 3 bases from V and 7 bases from J, with 11 bases between. CDR1 and CDR2 (germline): MNHEY, SMNVEV (reference sequence). This CDR3 is 13 amino acids long.

V usage is TRBV4-1 and J usage is TRBJ1-1, with unresolved D. CDR1 MGHRA and CDR2 YSYEKL come from the germline V gene. The CDR3 extends over 14 amino acids. V was cut by 1 base and J by 1 base, with 7 bases left in between. The CDR3 nucleotides are TGCGCCAGCAGCCAAGGAAGAGGGAACACTGAAGCTTTCTTT. Protein sequence: CASSQGRGNTEAFF.

The rearrangement links TRBV7-9 to TRBJ2-3; TRBD2 might be the D (6 bases). V was pared by 8 bases and J by 6 bases, with 18 bases between. The CDR3 is 14 residues long. Germline assignment: CDR1 SEHNR and CDR2 FQNEAQ (reference sequence). The CDR3 coding sequence is TGTGCCAGCGCATTTGCCGCGGGACCGGATACGCAGTATTTT. Protein product: CASAFAAGPDTQYF.

The rearrangement uses TRBV10-1 and TRBJ2-2; 12 bases are shared with TRBD2. The trim removed 3 bases at V and 2 bases at J, leaving 10 bases unmatched. Per germline, CDR1 WNHNN and CDR2 SYGVQD (reference sequence). The CDR3 sequence is 19 residues long. DNA for the CDR3: TGCGCCAGCAGTGACCCCGGACTAGCGGGGAGGGGAAACACCGGGGAGCTGTTTTTT. It codes for CASSDPGLAGRGNTGELFF.

This clone was counted a few times. The CDR3 sequence: CASSYPGDGYTF. CDR3 coding DNA: TGTGCCAGCAGTTACCCGGGGGATGGCTACACCTTC. The V gene is TRBV6-5, the J gene TRBJ1-2; a weak D match, TRBD1 (5 bases). V gave up 2 bases and J gave up 6 bases, with 7 bases separating them. The CDR3 loop spans 12 amino acids. Germline V CDR1 and CDR2: MNHEY, SVGAGI.

The chain joins TRBV12-5 to TRBJ2-1; D possibly corresponds to TRBD2 (5 bases). CDR1 is LGHNT and CDR2 is FRNRAP in the germline V gene. V was cut by 0 bases and J by 3 bases, with 12 bases left in between. This CDR3 is 16 amino acids long. The CDR3 spells CASGLVLGDVYNEQFF. CDR3 DNA: TGTGCTAGTGGTTTGGTACTGGGAGATGTCTACAATGAGCAGTTCTTC.

The rearrangement joins TRBV30 to TRBJ1-1; tentative D call: TRBD1 (5 bases). The V and J ends lost 4 bases and 4 bases respectively, with 22 bases between them. Germline V gene sequence: CDR1 GTSNPN, CDR2 SVGIG (reference sequence). This CDR3 has 16 residues. CDR3 nucleotides: TGTGCCTGGACACCCATGGGGCGGGGAATGGTCACTGAAGCTTTCTTT. This encodes CAWTPMGRGMVTEAFF.

This sequence joins TRBV5-1 and TRBJ1-5, with D possibly TRBD1 on 5 matching bases. Per the germline V gene, CDR1 is SGHRS and CDR2 is YFSETQ. V shed 3 bases and J shed 3 bases, with 10 bases lying between them. The CDR3 has 14 amino acids. This chain's CDR3 is CASSWGGTNQPQHF. The CDR3 DNA reads TGCGCCAGCAGCTGGGGGGGGACCAATCAGCCCCAGCATTTT.

DNA of the CDR3: TGCGCCAGCAGCTCTTCAGGGGGCGAGCAGTACTTC. Residues: CASSSSGGEQYF. The V and J genes are TRBV5-1 and TRBJ2-7; 7 bases are a match to TRBD1. Germline V lookup: CDR1 SGHRS, CDR2 YFSETQ. V lost 3 bases to trimming and J lost 6 bases; unmatched junction nucleotides: 3. There are 12 residues in the CDR3.

V is TRBV2 and J is TRBJ2-1; no clear D gene. Germline V gene lookup returns CDR1 SNHLY and CDR2 FYNNEI. Trimming took 3 bases from V and 11 from J, leaving 11 bases between them. CDR3 length: 12 residues. The CDR3 DNA is TGTGCCAGCAGTGAGACCGTGCGGCAGCAGTTCTTC. Protein: CASSETVRQQFF. Full variable domain (outside the CDR3, taken from reference TRBV2 and TRBJ2-1): EPEVTQTPSHQVTQMGQEVILRCVPISNHLYFYWYRQILGQKVEFLVSFYNNEISEKSEIFDDQFSVERPDGSNFTLKIRSTKLEDSAMYFCASSETVRQQFFGPGTRLTVL.

The V gene is TRBV6-5, the J gene TRBJ1-4, with TRBD1 as a possible D gene (6 bases). This CDR3 has 14 amino acids. In germline, CDR1 is MNHEY, CDR2 SVGAGI. V shed 10 bases and J shed 5 bases, with 17 bases lying between them. CDR3 nucleotides: TGTGCCACCTCAGAAAGGGGGGGGAATGAAAAACTGTTTTTT. It encodes CATSERGGNEKLFF.

Only one count was recorded for this clone. This chain uses TRBV6-1 with TRBJ2-3; TRBD2 aligns across 8 bases. The germline gives CDR1 MNHNS, CDR2 SASEGT. V lost 1 base, J lost 2 bases, and 8 bases stayed unmatched. This CDR3 comprises 17 residues. Written as DNA, the CDR3 is TGTGCCAGCAGTGAAGTAGATGCGGGAGGCCCCACAGATACGCAGTATTTT. Translated, it gives CASSEVDAGGPTDTQYF.

The rearrangement uses TRBV5-1 and TRBJ1-4; 8 bases map to TRBD1. The CDR3 contains 16 residues. Germline V gene sequence: CDR1 SGHRS, CDR2 YFSETQ. The junction had 5 bases not matched to a gene; V was cut back by 4 bases and J by 0 bases. In DNA, the CDR3 is TGCGCCAGCAGCGCAAGACAGGGGACAACTAATGAAAAACTGTTTTTT. Amino acid sequence: CASSARQGTTNEKLFF. Using reference TRBV5-1 and TRBJ1-4 for the parts outside the CDR3, the full variable domain is KAGVTQTPRYLIKTRGQQVTLSCSPISGHRSVSWYQQTPGQGLQFLFEYFSETQRNKGNFPGRFSGRQFSNSRSEMNVSTLELGDSALYLCASSARQGTTNEKLFFGSGTQLSVL.